The 19 T cell receptor beta chains below were found in one sample sequenced in a study of cytomegalovirus exposure and HLA in healthy donors. With 60 Vbeta and 13 Jbeta primers, the PCR was carried out. Clones were sequenced by immunoSEQ multiplex PCR, and TCRdb holds only the in-frame ones, with some missing. The sample holds over 130,000 clones, 70% to 85% seen once. Specimen: PBMCs. The receptors derive from a man aged 40-55 years in good health and CMV-seronegative.

The CDR3 region has the DNA TGTGCCAGCAGTTTATCCACCCCGGGGACAGGTGGACCTCAAGAGACCCAGTACTTC. Its translation: CASSLSTPGTGGPQETQYF. The chain couples TRBV27 to TRBJ2-5, with 8 bases identical to TRBD1. The germline CDR1 and CDR2 sequences are MNHEY and SMNVEV (reference sequence). CDR3 length equals 19 residues. J was trimmed by 2 bases and V by 0 bases; bases with no gene match: 14.

The rearrangement uses TRBV4-1 and TRBJ2-1, with a possible D match to TRBD1 (5 bases). In germline, CDR1 is MGHRA, CDR2 YSYEKL. Trimming left V 1 base short and J 0 bases short, with 10 bases between. The CDR3 covers 16 residues. CDR3 in DNA: TGCGCCAGCAGCCAAGTGGGGCGGAGCTCCTACAATGAGCAGTTCTTC. Translation: CASSQVGRSSYNEQFF.

The chain joins TRBV27 to TRBJ1-4; 10 nucleotides line up with TRBD1. Unmatched junction bases numbered 10, after V lost 7 bases and J lost 5 bases. The CDR3 has 16 amino acids. Germline V gives CDR1 MNHEY, CDR2 SMNVEV (reference sequence). Here the CDR3 reads CASKSGTGAANEKLFF. In DNA form, the CDR3 reads TGTGCCAGCAAATCCGGGACAGGGGCCGCGAATGAAAAACTGTTTTTT.

The chain recombines TRBV18 with TRBJ2-2, with D unclear. Germline-derived CDR1 and CDR2 are KGHSH and LQKENI. This CDR3 contains 16 residues. The V gene lost 0 bases and the J gene lost 0 bases, with 8 bases spanning the gap. The CDR3 is CASSPPEDSNTGELFF. DNA for the CDR3: TGTGCCAGCTCACCACCGGAAGACTCGAACACCGGGGAGCTGTTTTTT.

Only one count was recorded for this clone. The chain has TRBV7-2 and TRBJ2-5, with 10 bases identical to TRBD1. This CDR3 region has 15 residues. The germline V gene encodes CDR1 SGHTA and CDR2 FQGNSA. Trimming removed 5 bases from V and 3 bases from J; junction bases left unmatched: 6. DNA of the CDR3: TGTGCCAGCAGCCCCCGACAGGGGGCAAAAGAGACCCAGTACTTC. The encoded protein is CASSPRQGAKETQYF.

The V and J genes are TRBV7-9 and TRBJ1-1; D perhaps matches TRBD1 (5 bases). Deletions cut 7 bases from V and 2 bases from J, with 14 bases between. This CDR3 is 14 amino acids long. Germline V gene data show CDR1 as SEHNR and CDR2 as FQNEAQ (reference sequence). The CDR3 reads CASTATGVNTEAFF. DNA for the CDR3: TGTGCCAGCACCGCAACGGGGGTCAACACTGAAGCTTTCTTT.

This chain's CDR3 is CASSLIGTGNTEAFF. The CDR3 DNA reads as TGTGCCAGCAGCTTAATAGGGACAGGGAACACTGAAGCTTTCTTT. The chain carries TRBV7-9 and TRBJ1-1; 8 bases fit TRBD1. CDR3 length: 15 residues. CDR1 is SEHNR and CDR2 is FQNEAQ in the germline V gene (reference sequence). V lost 2 bases to trimming and J lost 1 base; unmatched junction nucleotides: 3.

The chain employs TRBV5-4 and TRBJ2-7; D not resolved. This CDR3 has 14 amino acids. Germline V gives CDR1 SGHNT, CDR2 YYREEE (reference sequence). V gave up 4 bases and J gave up 0 bases, with 11 bases separating them. Here the CDR3 DNA reads TGTGCCAGCAGCGCAGTGGAGAGCTCCTACGAGCAGTACTTC. Its translation: CASSAVESSYEQYF.

The chain carries TRBV6-5 and TRBJ2-7; no clear D gene. CDR1 and CDR2 (germline): MNHEY, SVGAGI. The V end was cut by 0 bases, the J end by 1 base, with 7 bases between. The CDR3 covers 14 residues. DNA for the CDR3: TGTGCCAGCAGTTACTCGAGATCTTCCTACGAGCAGTACTTC. Encoded protein: CASSYSRSSYEQYF.

V and J are TRBV29-1 and TRBJ2-2, with D maybe TRBD1 (5 bases). Germline CDR1 and CDR2: SQVTM and ANQGSEA. This CDR3 is 16 amino acids long. Trimming shortened V by 4 bases and J by 2 bases, and 17 bases separated the two germline ends. CDR3 DNA: TGCAGCGTTGCCGTTGGGGCAGGGAAAAACACCGGGGAGCTGTTTTTT. It yields the protein CSVAVGAGKNTGELFF.

V and J are TRBV4-3 and TRBJ2-5, with TRBD2 matching over 7 bases. The ends lost 0 bases at V and 2 bases at J; junction bases unmatched: 9. The V gene's germline CDR1 is LGHNA and CDR2 YSLEER. The CDR3 loop spans 17 amino acids. The CDR3 nucleotides read TGCGCCAGCAGCCAAGATCGGCTCGGGGGGACGCAAGAGACCCAGTACTTC. Protein sequence: CASSQDRLGGTQETQYF.

The J gene is TRBJ1-4, the V gene TRBV10-1; 9 positions agree with TRBD1. V was clipped by 10 bases and J by 5 bases; unmatched bases: 14. Germline V gene lookup returns CDR1 WNHNN and CDR2 SYGVQD (reference sequence). This CDR3 spans 16 amino acids. The CDR3 reads CATLNRDRVANEKLFF. CDR3 DNA: TGCGCCACCCTAAACCGGGACAGGGTTGCGAATGAAAAACTGTTTTTT.

This clone was seen only a few times. The rearrangement links TRBV29-1 to TRBJ1-2, with 9 nucleotides matching TRBD1. The CDR3 covers 13 residues. Germline trimming cut 6 bases from V and 2 bases from J; bases unmatched to any gene: 4. Germline values: CDR1 SQVTM, CDR2 ANQGSEA. For the CDR3, the DNA is TGCAGCGTCACAGGGGGCGAAAACTATGGCTACACCTTC. Residues: CSVTGGENYGYTF.

V gene TRBV11-2 combines with J gene TRBJ2-3; 7 nucleotides line up with TRBD1. Trimming removed 5 bases from V and 2 bases from J; junction bases left unmatched: 7. The CDR3 is made up of 15 amino acids. From germline, CDR1 is SGHAT and CDR2 FQNNGV. This CDR3 reads CASSAWDSPTDTQYF. The DNA for the CDR3 is TGTGCCAGCAGCGCGTGGGACAGCCCCACAGATACGCAGTATTTT.

This chain joins TRBV13 and TRBJ2-5; TRBD1 matches 9 bases. The DNA matches TRBJ2-7 better at its end, which makes the J call doubtful. The germline V gene has CDR1 PRHDT and CDR2 FYEKMQ (reference sequence). The CDR3 runs 14 residues. CDR3 region: CASSSGTGPYEQYF. CDR3 nucleotides: TGTGCCAGCAGCTCCGGGACAGGGCCCTACGAGCAGTACTTC.

This chain links TRBV6-5 with TRBJ2-7, with D possibly being TRBD2 (6 bases). Germline CDR1 MNHEY, CDR2 SVGAGI. Trimming removed 7 bases from V and 2 bases from J, with 15 bases in between. The CDR3 loop spans 14 amino acids. DNA of the CDR3: TGTGCCAGCAAAGAGGAGGGCGGAACCTACGAGCAGTACTTC. Translated: CASKEEGGTYEQYF.

This clone appeared a few times. This CDR3 reads CASSKEVRGTGNQPQHF. For the CDR3, the DNA is TGTGCCAGCAGCAAAGAGGTCAGGGGGACGGGCAATCAGCCCCAGCATTTT. The chain is built from TRBV21-1 and TRBJ1-5; the table gives TRBD1 as D, unverified against the DNA. TRBV21-1 has pseudogene status. The CDR3 extends over 17 amino acids.

The V gene is TRBV5-5, the J gene TRBJ2-1; 7 nucleotides match TRBD2. The CDR3 covers 16 residues. Looked up from germline, CDR1 is SGHKS and CDR2 is YYEKEE (reference sequence). Unmatched junction bases numbered 10, after V lost 0 bases and J lost 7 bases. The chain's CDR3 is CASSLALREGRNEQFF. The CDR3 region has the DNA TGTGCCAGCAGCTTGGCCTTGAGGGAGGGCCGGAATGAGCAGTTCTTC. Complete variable domain (other parts from reference TRBV5-5 and TRBJ2-1): DAGVTQSPTHLIKTRGQQVTLRCSPISGHKSVSWYQQVLGQGPQFIFQYYEKEERGRGNFPDRFSARQFPNYSSELNVNALLLGDSALYLCASSLALREGRNEQFFGPGTRLTVL.

The V call is TRBV30, the J call TRBJ2-3; the D gene is possibly TRBD1 (5 bases). CDR3 length: 12 residues. Germline loops: CDR1 GTSNPN, CDR2 SVGIG (reference sequence). V was pared by 5 bases and J by 3 bases, with 9 bases between. The CDR3 DNA is TGTGCCTGGGCAGGGCTGACAGATACGCAGTATTTT. Its protein is CAWAGLTDTQYF.